The T cell receptor beta chain described here comes from a study of T cells in Graves' hyperthyroidism and ophthalmopathy (dated by TCRdb to between 2018 and 2020). Regarding the complete study: Peripheral blood samples were taken at the time of initial diagnosis, prior to any treatment. To identify TCR V-J signatures that set the groups apart, the researchers used a discovery cohort of more than 95 patients, made up of about 44 with Graves' ophthalmopathy and about 59 with stable Graves' hyperthyroidism. Prospective prediction of ophthalmopathy was tested in an independent validation cohort of 18 hyperthyroidism patients and some 17 patients who later progressed to ophthalmopathy. The 80 to 100 discovery patients were randomly divided into training and test sets at a 7:3 ratio. The study also compared thyroid tissue and blood T-cell repertoires from several Graves' hyperthyroidism patients. After blood sampling, hyperthyroidism patients were treated with methimazole at a starting dose of 30 mg daily, and ophthalmopathy patients were treated with high-dose intravenous methylprednisolone. According to the paper, TCR Vbeta CDR3 sequencing was carried out on over 130 peripheral blood samples, which came from under 50 ophthalmopathy, 80 or so hyperthyroidism and about 17 progressor patients.

Trimming removed 5 bases from V and 5 bases from J, leaving 18 bases between the germline ends. CDR3 length: 15 amino acids, cysteine to phenylalanine. CDR3 DNA is the only sequence kept; it has 45 bases, read in frame from the first base. Based on the germline V gene, the CDR1 and CDR2 sequences are SGHAT and FQNNGV. Study-wide conclusions, independent of this receptor: In validation, the model predicted progression to ophthalmopathy with roughly 66% sensitivity and approximately 74% specificity, a median of 6.5 months before onset. Most expanded thyroid clonotypes (frequency above 0.001) were also detected in blood, a finding suggesting that blood repertoires may reflect thyroid immune responses. No statistical method was used to set the sample size in advance, and investigators knew the group allocation. In cross-validation, a model built on a 13 V-J signature told ophthalmopathy apart from stable hyperthyroidism with 85% to 90% sensitivity and roughly 83% specificity, and in testing the same model reached 80%/75%.

Ophthalmopathy patients had moderately to severely active disease, with a Clinical Activity Score of 3 or more, a NOSPECS grade of 4 or more, and a disease duration of less than 3 months. Exclusion was applied to patients with uncontrolled infections, other autoimmune diseases, pregnancy or lactation. Diagnoses relied on clinical symptoms, serum thyroxine and TRAb, thyroid ultrasound and orbital computed tomography. PBMCs were isolated from approximately 10 ml of fresh peripheral blood by Ficoll-Paque density gradient centrifugation. Total RNA was extracted with Trizol reagent, and quality was checked on an Agilent 2100 Bioanalyzer. This clonotype was recorded at least ten times. No cognate antigen has been identified for it. Base-call qualities are not available, and no considerably larger clone is one nucleotide away. Amplification of TCR beta CDR3 regions was carried out from RNA transcripts. The TCR CDR3 was subjected to a first round of RT-PCR using the HTBI primer set and the Qiagen OneStep RT-PCR kit. A second multiplex PCR round built the libraries, followed by size selection and purification. Paired-end sequencing of the libraries was performed with 100 bp reads on an Illumina HiSeq2000. The original methods were these. Raw data were processed with SOAPnuke, discarding reads with adapters, uncalled bases, mean Phred below 15, or no exact constant-primer or identifier match. COPE v1.2.5 was used to merge the high-quality paired reads, and each unique nucleotide sequence was defined as a clonotype. Clonotypes were aligned to IMGT TRBV, TRBD and TRBJ reference segments using MiTCR v1.1. The analysis was restricted to V-J combinations with a frequency above 0.0001, which together covered about 99% of the repertoires. The TCS score was defined as F50 (clonal expansion) divided by E x V (chaos), with BLOSUM62-based TCRdist calculated between CDR3 peptides within each V-J. Welch's t-statistics and random forest reduced fewer than 600 V-J features to roughly 13, which were used in a naive Bayes classifier (R e1071). The public reads were reanalyzed by TCRdb: fastp trimming at Q25, MiXCR alignment, in-frame beta chains only. For every CDR3 protein sequence, its rows merge into one entry that carries the most common genes and DNA. For this entry, the V and J calls and clone size follow TCRdb and not the study's own pipeline. The sample table records about 300,000 distinct CDR3 sequences; approximately 19% of these occur just once. Together, the top ten hold about 40% of the sample.

The sequence is built from TRBV11-2 and TRBJ1-1; the D region possibly corresponds to TRBD1 (5 bases align). The sequenced sample consisted of blood. The TCR comes from a man aged 50-59 years with Graves' ophthalmopathy. The bases are TGTGCCAGCAGCCGAAACGGGGCCCCGGGTACTGAAGCTTTCTTT. Its amino acids are CASSRNGAPGTEAFF.